The source of this T cell receptor beta chain is a study of T-cell reconstitution after alpha-beta-depleted transplantation in children. The V end lost 11 bases, the J end lost 7 bases, and 23 bases lay between the germline ends. The length of the CDR3 is 15 residues. Preparing the TCRbeta library involved the use of unique molecular identifiers. From the PCR reads, TCRdb called clonotypes with MiXCR, one entry per CDR3 protein. The sample shows 250,000 to 300,000 distinct CDR3 sequences, 9.5% to 10% of them seen only once. This chain links TRBV12-3 or TRBV12-4 with TRBJ2-2, with D possibly matching TRBD2 (6 bases). Sequences were derived from PBMCs from the stem cell graft donor, sampled from the stem cell graft. The clonotype comes from a human donor who donated a stem cell graft to a child with SCID. The CDR3 DNA sequence: TGTGCCGGAGCGCCGGGGGTAGGCGCCGGCGGGGAGCTGTTTTTT. Its protein is CAGAPGVGAGGELFF.